Below are 11 T cell receptor beta chains sequenced from a single sample in a study of cytomegalovirus exposure and HLA in healthy donors. 60 Vbeta and 13 Jbeta primers were used in PCR. Using immunoSEQ multiplex PCR, the repertoire was profiled, and TCRdb retains in-frame clones only, with some absent. The table lists fewer than 95,000 clones, around 78% of them singletons. The sample was PBMCs. The receptors originated from a man aged 30-40 years in good health and CMV-seronegative.

The chain recombines TRBV9 with TRBJ1-1; 7 bases map to TRBD1. J lost 6 bases, V lost 3 bases, and 2 bases had no gene match. The germline CDR1 and CDR2 sequences are SGDLS and YYNGEE. The CDR3 has 12 residues. CDR3 bases: TGTGCCAGCAGCGGGCAGGGGGCTGAAGCTTTCTTT. This translates into CASSGQGAEAFF. Supplemented by reference TRBV9 and TRBJ1-1, the full variable domain reads DSGVTQTPKHLITATGQRVTLRCSPRSGDLSVYWYQQSLDQGLQFLIQYYNGEERAKGNILERFSAQQFPDLHSELNLSSLELGDSALYFCASSGQGAEAFFGQGTRLTVV.

The chain carries TRBV13 and TRBJ1-2; D unresolved. V shed 5 bases and J shed 2 bases, with 18 bases lying between them. Looked up from germline, CDR1 is PRHDT and CDR2 is FYEKMQ (reference sequence). CDR3 size: 16 residues. The CDR3 protein is CASSLQERVANYGYTF. The CDR3 DNA reads as TGTGCCAGCAGCCTTCAGGAGAGGGTTGCAAACTATGGCTACACCTTC.

This clone was seen a handful of times. The CDR3 sequence: CASSYVGTSGYNEQFF. The CDR3 nucleotides read TGTGCCAGCAGTTACGTTGGGACTAGCGGCTACAATGAGCAGTTCTTC. The chain recombines TRBV6-5 with TRBJ2-1; TRBD2 matches 11 bases. The CDR3 has 16 residues. CDR1 MNHEY and CDR2 SVGAGI come from the germline V gene. V dropped 2 bases and J dropped 3; count of bases not matched to a gene: 3.

Written as DNA, the CDR3 is TGTGCCAGCAGTCAAAGACAGGGGGCACACTACACCTTC. Translated: CASSQRQGAHYTF. The chain couples TRBV7-9 to TRBJ1-2; 10 bases agree with TRBD1. The CDR3 spans 13 residues. Unmatched junction bases numbered 8, after V lost 6 bases and J lost 10 bases. CDR1 and CDR2 (germline): SEHNR, FQNEAQ (reference sequence).

The table lists this clone with a count of one. V and J are TRBV4-1 and TRBJ2-7; a weak D match, TRBD2 (5 bases). Germline V gives CDR1 MGHRA, CDR2 YSYEKL. V was pared by 0 bases and J by 5 bases, with 14 bases between. The CDR3 spans 15 residues. The CDR3 is CASSQEDFPDNEQYF. CDR3 DNA: TGCGCCAGCAGCCAAGAGGACTTTCCCGACAACGAGCAGTACTTC.

The chain carries TRBV6-6 and TRBJ1-2; 11 bases fit TRBD1. This CDR3 is built from 14 residues. With 4 bases clipped from V and 4 bases from J, the junction kept 2 bases outside the gene matches. The germline V gene has CDR1 MNHNY and CDR2 SVGAGI (reference sequence). The CDR3 here is CASSFGTGGYGYTF. CDR3 in DNA: TGTGCCAGCAGTTTCGGGACAGGGGGCTATGGCTACACCTTC.

V and J are TRBV11-2 and TRBJ2-7; TRBD1 matches at 8 bases. The V gene end was trimmed by 1 base and the J gene end by 5 bases; junction bases not matched to a gene: 10. The CDR3 runs to 16 residues. Germline V lookup: CDR1 SGHAT, CDR2 FQNNGV. CDR3 in amino acids: CASSLGLGQGANEQYF. For the CDR3, the DNA is TGTGCCAGCAGCTTAGGCTTAGGACAGGGAGCCAACGAGCAGTACTTC. Based on the CDR3 plus reference TRBV11-2 and TRBJ2-7, the full variable domain is EAGVAQSPRYKIIEKRQSVAFWCNPISGHATLYWYQQILGQGPKLLIQFQNNGVVDDSQLPKDRFSAERLKGVDSTLKIQPAKLEDSAVYLCASSLGLGQGANEQYFGPGTRLTVT.

The chain joins TRBV5-5 to TRBJ1-2; TRBD1 might be the D (6 bases). V dropped 0 bases and J dropped 0 bases, with 21 bases sitting between them. The V gene's germline CDR1 is SGHKS and CDR2 YYEKEE (reference sequence). The CDR3 length is 19 residues. Written as DNA, the CDR3 is TGTGCCAGCAGCTTGGCTCCGGACAGACAGGAGAGGACTAACTATGGCTACACCTTC. It is translated as CASSLAPDRQERTNYGYTF.

The chain carries TRBV10-2 and TRBJ1-2, with 7 bases fitting TRBD1. Germline V gene data show CDR1 as WSHSY and CDR2 as SAAADI. The CDR3 covers 15 residues. Unmatched junction bases numbered 5, after V lost 0 bases and J lost 4 bases. The CDR3: CASSESGTEIYGYTF. Here the CDR3 DNA reads TGCGCCAGCAGTGAGTCAGGGACAGAGATCTATGGCTACACCTTC.

This clone was seen a handful of times. The rearrangement joins TRBV5-5 to TRBJ1-5; 7 bases fit TRBD1. V lost 5 bases, J lost 5 bases, and 4 bases stayed unmatched. This CDR3 is 13 amino acids long. The germline V gene encodes CDR1 SGHKS and CDR2 YYEKEE (reference sequence). The DNA for the CDR3 is TGTGCCAGCAGTTGGGACAGCTATCAGCCCCAGCATTTT. It is translated as CASSWDSYQPQHF.

V and J are TRBV20-1 and TRBJ2-5, with TRBD1 as a possible D gene (5 bases). With the DNA end fitting TRBJ2-7 better, the J assignment may be wrong. Germline assignment: CDR1 DFQATT and CDR2 SNEGSKA (reference sequence). The CDR3 sequence is 11 residues long. CDR3 sequence reads: CSARQGYEQYF. CDR3 DNA sequence: TGCAGTGCTAGACAGGGCTACGAGCAGTACTTC.